The 6 T cell receptor beta chains in this list originate from one sample, sequenced in a study of T cell responses to AZD1222 COVID-19 vaccine. TCRdb's copy holds only in-frame clones and misses some; the assay was immunoSEQ multiplex PCR. This table has some 130,000 clones, over 85% appearing once. The source was peripheral blood, collected 28 days after the second AZD1222 dose. The origin of the receptors is an adult who received the AZD1222 COVID-19 vaccine.

V gene TRBV4-3 combines with J gene TRBJ1-2; D remains ambiguous. The CDR3 contains 13 residues. The germline V and J ends were trimmed by 0 bases and 4 bases, with 6 bases remaining between them. Germline CDR1 and CDR2: LGHNA and YSLEER. The CDR3 sequence: CASSQDPRYGYTF. CDR3 bases: TGCGCCAGCAGCCAAGATCCTCGCTATGGCTACACCTTC.

The J gene is TRBJ1-1, the V gene TRBV6-6; D is ambiguous. Germline V lookup: CDR1 MNHNY, CDR2 SVGAGI (reference sequence). CDR3 length: 14 residues. V was trimmed by 7 bases and J by 1 base, leaving 13 bases between them. In DNA form, the CDR3 reads TGTGCCAGCACCAATTTGGACGGGAACACTGAAGCTTTCTTT. Protein: CASTNLDGNTEAFF.

The rearrangement joins TRBV2 to TRBJ2-7; D unresolved. The CDR3 consists of 12 residues. The germline V gene has CDR1 SNHLY and CDR2 FYNNEI. V was cut by 2 bases and J by 4 bases, with 6 bases left in between. The CDR3 spells CASSESDYEQYF. Written as DNA, the CDR3 is TGTGCCAGCAGTGAATCAGATTACGAGCAGTACTTC. Full variable domain (remainder filled in from reference TRBV2 and TRBJ2-7): EPEVTQTPSHQVTQMGQEVILRCVPISNHLYFYWYRQILGQKVEFLVSFYNNEISEKSEIFDDQFSVERPDGSNFTLKIRSTKLEDSAMYFCASSESDYEQYFGPGTRLTVT.

The chain combines TRBV4-1 with TRBJ2-2; D possibly corresponds to TRBD2 (6 bases). The CDR3 sequence is 18 residues long. Germline CDR1 is MGHRA and CDR2 is YSYEKL. Trimming took 4 bases from V and 4 from J, leaving 22 bases between them. The CDR3 nucleotides read TGCGCCAGCAGCCCCCACGTCGGGACTCCCGTCCGCACCGGGGAGCTGTTTTTT. This translates into CASSPHVGTPVRTGELFF.

This chain links TRBV4-1 with TRBJ1-6; 8 bases fit TRBD1. CDR1 and CDR2 from the germline V gene are MGHRA and YSYEKL. The CDR3 is 15 amino acids. After removal of 5 bases from V and 11 bases from J, the junction contained 11 bases not matched to a gene. CDR3 region: CASSLNQGAGAPLHF. Written as DNA, the CDR3 is TGCGCCAGCAGCTTAAACCAGGGGGCCGGGGCACCCCTCCACTTT.

V and J are TRBV27 and TRBJ1-5, with D tentatively TRBD1 (5 bases). This CDR3 has 15 amino acids. V lost 6 bases, J lost 0 bases, and 12 bases lay in between. Germline-derived CDR1 and CDR2 are MNHEY and SMNVEV (reference sequence). CDR3 DNA sequence: TGTGCCAGCAGACAAGGGACTTATAGCAATCAGCCCCAGCATTTT. Translation: CASRQGTYSNQPQHF.